The sequence of this T cell receptor beta chain was determined in a study of cytomegalovirus exposure and HLA in healthy donors. Study-wide results and limits: Sequencing artifact likely explains a cluster of highly shared sequence variants. The authors listed about 170 TCR beta chains as cytomegalovirus-associated. When a later analysis was performed, an Asian-associated ancestry cluster reportedly had fewer N-insertions than the roughly 670-donor mean.

Only one count was recorded for this clone. Its antigen is unidentified. Primers included in the PCR were 60 Vbeta and 13 Jbeta primers. Using immunoSEQ multiplex PCR, the repertoire was profiled, and TCRdb retains in-frame clones only, with some absent. In the table there are 50,000 to 65,000 clones, about 70% of which are singletons. The sequence was collected from a woman in her forties or fifties in good health and CMV-seropositive. The specimen was PBMCs.

CDR3 residues: CASSQGQSNTEAFF. Written as DNA, the CDR3 is TGTGCCAGCAGCCAGGGACAGTCGAACACTGAAGCTTTCTTT. This chain connects TRBV7-9 to TRBJ1-1; TRBD1 aligns across 7 bases. The CDR3 runs 14 residues. V trimming: 5 bases; J trimming: 1 base; junction bases outside the gene matches: 4. Per the germline V gene, CDR1 is SEHNR and CDR2 is FQNEAQ (reference sequence).